Sequencing of this T cell receptor beta chain was carried out in a study of identical twins. Unique molecular identifiers were present on the cDNA, and a universal primer site came from template switching. Via MiXCR, TCRdb re-called the 5' RACE reads, giving one row per CDR3 protein. The sample has 460,000 or so distinct CDR3 sequences; about 14% are singletons. Germline V gene lookup returns CDR1 LGHNT and CDR2 FRNRAP. The CDR3 has 18 residues. These data are also associated with another study on yellow fever vaccine responses in identical twins.

The sample was CD4+ T cells sorted from blood. J is TRBJ2-2 and V is TRBV12-5; the match to TRBD2 covers 10 bases. This receptor was obtained from a woman under 30 in good health. The CDR3 nucleotides read TGTGCCTGCAGTGAGAGGGTAGGGCTAGCGGGGGAGACCGGGGAGCTGTTTTTT. Translated, it gives CACSERVGLAGETGELFF.